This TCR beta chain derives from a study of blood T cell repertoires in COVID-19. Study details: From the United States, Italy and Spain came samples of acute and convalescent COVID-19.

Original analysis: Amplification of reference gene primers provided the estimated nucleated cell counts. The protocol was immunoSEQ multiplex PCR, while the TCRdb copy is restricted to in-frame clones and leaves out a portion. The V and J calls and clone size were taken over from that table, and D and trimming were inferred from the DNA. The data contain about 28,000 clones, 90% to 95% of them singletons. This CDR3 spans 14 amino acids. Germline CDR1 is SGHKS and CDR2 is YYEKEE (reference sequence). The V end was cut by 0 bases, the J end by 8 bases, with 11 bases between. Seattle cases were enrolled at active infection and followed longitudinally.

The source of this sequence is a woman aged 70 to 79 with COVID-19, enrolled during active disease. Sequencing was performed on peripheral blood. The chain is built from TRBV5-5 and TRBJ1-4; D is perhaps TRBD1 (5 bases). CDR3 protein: CASSLAPGEEKLFF. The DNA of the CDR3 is TGTGCCAGCAGCTTGGCCCCGGGGGAAGAAAAACTGTTTTTT.